The T cell receptor beta chain described here comes from a study of spatial heterogeneity in lung cancer. With respect to this clonotype: Its target is unknown.

Broader study findings: Counts of expanded intratumoral alpha and beta TCRs tracked tumor mutation counts.

Described time point: sample taken at primary tumor resection. Germline assignment: CDR1 SGHTA and CDR2 FQGNSA. J gave up 15 bases and V 5 bases, and 15 bases lay outside the gene matches. The CDR3 runs to 15 residues. From the 5' RACE reads, TCRdb called clonotypes with MiXCR, one entry per CDR3 protein. Of about 100,000 distinct CDR3 sequences in the sample, 4.4% were seen once. This TCR was recovered from a male donor with early-stage non-small cell lung cancer. This specimen was lung tumor tissue, taken at surgery. The chain has TRBV7-2 and TRBJ2-1; TRBD2 matches at 11 bases. The CDR3 sequence is CASSQNSGRATPTFF. CDR3 DNA sequence: TGTGCCAGCAGCCAAAATAGCGGGAGGGCCACTCCGACGTTCTTC. The full variable domain, rest sourced from reference TRBV7-2 and TRBJ2-1, is GAGVSQSPSNKVTEKGKDVELRCDPISGHTALYWYRQSLGQGLEFLIYFQGNSAPDKSGLPSDRFSAERTGGSVSTLTIQRTQQEDSAVYLCASSQNSGRATPTFFGPGTRLTVL.